These 31 T cell receptor beta chains came from one sample sequenced in a study of identical twins. TCRdb used MiXCR to reprocess the 5' RACE reads, holding one entry per CDR3 protein. Counted here are hundreds of thousands of distinct CDR3 sequences, roughly 7% occurring once; the ten biggest clones make up roughly 3.7%. This sample also belongs to another study, concerning yellow fever vaccine responses in identical twins.

Sample: memory (CD45RO+) T cells sorted from blood. These receptors were obtained from a woman aged 18-30 years in good health.

The rearrangement joins TRBV7-3 to TRBJ1-1, with D hard to call. The CDR3 has 15 residues. V was clipped by 5 bases and J by 5 bases, with 18 bases between them. Germline assignment: CDR1 SGHTA and CDR2 FQGTGA. CDR3 region: CASSVTGEFRTEAFF. In DNA form, the CDR3 reads TGTGCCAGCAGCGTGACTGGAGAGTTTAGGACTGAAGCTTTCTTT. The full variable domain, rest sourced from reference TRBV7-3 and TRBJ1-1, is GAGVSQTPSNKVTEKGKYVELRCDPISGHTALYWYRQSLGQGPEFLIYFQGTGAADDSGLPNDRFFAVRPEGSVSTLKIQRTERGDSAVYLCASSVTGEFRTEAFFGQGTRLTVV.

This clonotype was observed a handful of times. The V and J genes are TRBV9 and TRBJ2-7, with TRBD2 matching 9 bases. Per germline, CDR1 SGDLS and CDR2 YYNGEE. There are 15 residues in the CDR3. Trimming cost V 0 bases and J 5 bases; bases outside gene matches: 6. CDR3 sequence (DNA): TGTGCCAGCAGCGTAGCGTCGCGGGAGGGTGACGAGCAGTACTTC. Translation gives CASSVASREGDEQYF.

This clonotype has at least ten counts. The V gene is TRBV7-9, the J gene TRBJ1-3; D is uncertain. Germline CDR1 and CDR2: SEHNR and FQNEAQ (reference sequence). The CDR3 has 12 residues. The V end was cut by 4 bases, the J end by 4 bases, with 5 bases between. For the CDR3, the DNA is TGTGCCAGCAGCTCTGGGGGAAACACCATATATTTT. It encodes CASSSGGNTIYF.

This clonotype has ten or more counts. In nucleotides, the CDR3 is TGTGCCAGCAGTTCCCCGGCGTCTAACTATGGCTACACCTTC. Its translation: CASSSPASNYGYTF. V usage is TRBV28 and J usage is TRBJ1-2; no reliable D call. V lost 4 bases, J lost 0 bases, and 9 bases lay in between. Germline loops: CDR1 MDHEN, CDR2 SYDVKM. The CDR3 is made up of 14 amino acids.

This clonotype was picked up many times. V usage is TRBV3-1 and J usage is TRBJ2-2, with D possibly TRBD2 on 5 matching bases. V was trimmed by 1 base and J by 4 bases, leaving 22 bases between them. Per germline, CDR1 LGHDT and CDR2 YNNKEL (reference sequence). The CDR3 runs to 19 residues. CDR3 DNA sequence: TGTGCCAGCAGCCAAGCTCTCTCCGGGGTATACTTATCCACCGGGGAGCTGTTTTTT. It specifies CASSQALSGVYLSTGELFF.

The gene calls are TRBV28 and TRBJ1-4; TRBD1 matches at 8 bases. The CDR3 loop spans 17 amino acids. The V segment lost 6 bases and the J segment 0 bases; nucleotides outside the gene matches: 9. The V gene's germline CDR1 is MDHEN and CDR2 SYDVKM. CDR3 in amino acids: CASRPWTGRATNEKLFF. For the CDR3, the DNA is TGTGCCAGCAGACCCTGGACAGGGAGGGCAACTAATGAAAAACTGTTTTTT. The full variable domain, with the rest looked up from reference TRBV28 and TRBJ1-4, is DVKVTQSSRYLVKRTGEKVFLECVQDMDHENMFWYRQDPGLGLRLIYFSYDVKMKEKGDIPEGYSVSREKKERFSLILESASTNQTSMYLCASRPWTGRATNEKLFFGSGTQLSVL.

This clonotype has more than one count but fewer than ten. The V gene is TRBV5-5, the J gene TRBJ2-5, with TRBD1 as a possible D gene (6 bases). V was shortened by 0 bases and J by 7 bases, with 22 bases between the two germline ends. Looked up from germline, CDR1 is SGHKS and CDR2 is YYEKEE (reference sequence). This CDR3 comprises 17 residues. The CDR3 DNA is TGTGCCAGCAGCTTGGTAAATTGGGCAGGGGCTGGAGGGACCCAGTACTTC. As protein: CASSLVNWAGAGGTQYF.

The table lists this clonotype with a few counts. This rearrangement joins TRBV25-1 to TRBJ2-1; D unresolved. The V end was cut by 3 bases, the J end by 8 bases, with 11 bases between. Germline V CDR1 and CDR2: MGHDK, SYGVNS. This CDR3 has 13 amino acids. CDR3 residues: CASSEYGSHEQFF. The CDR3 nucleotides are TGTGCCAGCAGTGAGTACGGTAGCCATGAGCAGTTCTTC.

Ten or more counts support this clonotype. J is TRBJ1-1 and V is TRBV6-5, with 9 bases matching TRBD1. The CDR3 contains 14 residues. CDR1 is MNHEY and CDR2 is SVGAGI in the germline V gene. V was pared by 5 bases and J by 3 bases, with 4 bases of the junction left unmatched. CDR3 bases: TGTGCCAGCAGTAACAGGGGGCCGGACACTGAAGCTTTCTTT. This encodes CASSNRGPDTEAFF.

This clonotype has a count of ten or more. Sequence at one end of the junction differs from germline and may be a read error. The V call is TRBV12-3 or TRBV12-4, the J call TRBJ2-3, with D hard to call. CDR3 length equals 12 residues. The CDR3 spells CASSWGTDTQYF. As DNA, the CDR3 is TGCGCCAGCAGTTGGGGCACAGATACGCAGTATTTT.

This rearrangement joins TRBV18 to TRBJ2-5; 9 bases match TRBD1. Looked up from germline, CDR1 is KGHSH and CDR2 is LQKENI. With V trimmed by 0 bases and J by 1 base, 6 bases remained unmatched. The CDR3 extends over 17 amino acids. Here the CDR3 DNA reads TGTGCCAGCTCACCACCGAGGACAGGGGACATCCAAGAGACCCAGTACTTC. It specifies CASSPPRTGDIQETQYF.

A few counts support this clonotype. The chain couples TRBV5-1 to TRBJ1-4; tentative D call: TRBD1 (5 bases). CDR1 and CDR2 from the germline V gene are SGHRS and YFSETQ. CDR3 length equals 15 residues. V was clipped by 0 bases and J by 1 base, with 7 bases between them. The CDR3: CASSLGGRTNEKLFF. In nucleotides, the CDR3 is TGCGCCAGCAGCTTGGGGGGCAGAACTAATGAAAAACTGTTTTTT.

In its sample, this clonotype was seen many times. V is TRBV27 and J is TRBJ1-2; 9 nucleotides agree with TRBD1. In germline, CDR1 is MNHEY, CDR2 SMNVEV (reference sequence). CDR3 length: 12 residues. Trimming removed 7 bases from V and 7 bases from J; junction bases left unmatched: 4. Here the CDR3 reads CASKRTGAGYTF. The CDR3 DNA reads TGTGCCAGCAAAAGGACAGGGGCTGGCTACACCTTC.

In its sample, this clonotype was seen a few times. The rearrangement joins TRBV28 to TRBJ2-3; D not certain. Germline loops: CDR1 MDHEN, CDR2 SYDVKM. V lost 7 bases and J 0 bases, leaving 14 bases between the germline ends. The CDR3 has 15 amino acids. The chain's CDR3 is CASTLSGTSTDTQYF. The CDR3 DNA sequence: TGTGCCAGCACCCTGAGTGGCACAAGCACAGATACGCAGTATTTT.

This clonotype was counted only a few times. The junction departs from germline at one end; a sequencing error may be responsible. The chain carries TRBV5-1 and TRBJ1-6; 11 nucleotides agree with TRBD1. The CDR3 spans 15 residues. Germline V gives CDR1 SGHRS, CDR2 YFSETQ. Here the CDR3 DNA reads TGCGCCAGCACCAGGGACAGGGGGTATAGTTCACCCCTCCACTTT. Encoded protein: CASTRDRGYSSPLHF. Drawing the rest from reference TRBV5-1 and TRBJ1-6, the complete variable domain is KAGVTQTPRYLIKTRGQQVTLSCSPISGHRSVSWYQQTPGQGLQFLFEYFSETQRNKGNFPGRFSGRQFSNSRSEMNVSTLELGDSALYLCASTRDRGYSSPLHFGNGTRLTVT.

The gene calls are TRBV20-1 and TRBJ2-1; D is ambiguous. V lost 3 bases to trimming and J lost 2 bases, with 11 bases between them. This CDR3 has 14 residues. Germline assignment: CDR1 DFQATT and CDR2 SNEGSKA (reference sequence). The CDR3 reads CSASANRPYNEQFF. The CDR3 DNA follows: TGCAGTGCTAGCGCTAATAGGCCCTACAATGAGCAGTTCTTC.

The table lists this clonotype with a few counts. The chain uses TRBV12-3 or TRBV12-4 and TRBJ2-2; 7 positions agree with TRBD1. The CDR3 sequence is 18 residues long. The ends lost 5 bases at V and 1 base at J; junction bases unmatched: 13. The DNA of the CDR3 is TGTGCCAGCAGTCCCCGGGACAGTCCTCTGGAGAACACCGGGGAGCTGTTTTTT. It codes for CASSPRDSPLENTGELFF.

The genes are TRBV14 and TRBJ1-1; no firm D call. Per the germline V gene, CDR1 is SGHDN and CDR2 is FVKESK. V dropped 4 bases and J dropped 3 bases, with 15 bases sitting between them. This CDR3 is built from 15 residues. CDR3 amino acids: CASSLSDLGYTEAFF. The CDR3 bases are TGTGCCAGCAGCCTTTCGGACCTGGGTTACACTGAAGCTTTCTTT.

This chain links TRBV6-1 with TRBJ2-6; no clear D gene. This CDR3 contains 15 residues. Between the trimmed V and J ends, which lost 1 base and 7 bases, there was a span of 11 bases. CDR1 and CDR2 (germline): MNHNS, SASEGT. The CDR3 DNA reads as TGTGCCAGCAGTGAAGATTATTATTCCGCCAACGTCCTGACTTTC. Protein: CASSEDYYSANVLTF.

This clonotype was counted ten times or more. The chain carries TRBV4-1 and TRBJ1-1; TRBD1 is a possible D gene (5 bases). V was pared by 1 base and J by 4 bases, with 10 bases between. This CDR3 has 14 amino acids. The germline CDR1 and CDR2 sequences are MGHRA and YSYEKL. CDR3 amino acids: CASSQAQGFTEAFF. Here the CDR3 DNA reads TGCGCCAGCAGCCAAGCTCAGGGTTTCACTGAAGCTTTCTTT.

Comment on this clonotype: This may stem from a read error, because a much larger clone lies one nucleotide away. This rearrangement joins TRBV3-1 to TRBJ2-3; 7 nucleotides agree with TRBD1. J gave up 4 bases and V 4 bases, and 11 bases lay outside the gene matches. Germline CDR1 reads LGHDT; CDR2 reads YNNKEL (reference sequence). CDR3 length: 16 amino acids. The CDR3 spells CASSPQPKGGPDTQYF. DNA for the CDR3: TGTGCCAGCAGCCCACAACCGAAAGGGGGCCCAGATACGCAGTATTTT.

The table lists this clonotype with a few counts. Sequence at one end of the junction differs from germline and may be a read error. The rearrangement links TRBV6-5 to TRBJ1-1, with a possible D match to TRBD1 (5 bases). The CDR3 sequence is 12 residues long. Germline CDR1 MNHEY, CDR2 SVGAGI. The CDR3 DNA follows: TGTGCCTGCAGGCAGGGTCCCACTGAAGCTTTCTTT. Translation gives CACRQGPTEAFF.

This chain joins TRBV20-1 and TRBJ2-2, with D perhaps given as TRBD1 or TRBD2 (5 bases each). CDR1 DFQATT and CDR2 SNEGSKA come from the germline V gene (reference sequence). V shed 1 base and J shed 0 bases, with 12 bases lying between them. The CDR3 extends over 16 amino acids. CDR3 sequence: CSARATGRSNTGELFF. The CDR3 bases are TGCAGTGCTAGAGCCACGGGACGGTCGAACACCGGGGAGCTGTTTTTT.

The CDR3: CASSLMLGDTEAFF. For the CDR3, the DNA is TGTGCCAGCAGCTTAATGCTGGGGGACACTGAAGCTTTCTTT. V is TRBV7-9 and J is TRBJ1-1, with a possible D match to TRBD1 (5 bases). Germline CDR1 and CDR2: SEHNR and FQNEAQ (reference sequence). Trimming stripped 2 bases from V and 3 bases from J, with 10 bases between. The CDR3 is made up of 14 amino acids. The whole variable domain, filled in from reference TRBV7-9 and TRBJ1-1, reads DTGVSQNPRHKITKRGQNVTFRCDPISEHNRLYWYRQTLGQGPEFLTYFQNEAQLEKSRLLSDRFSAERPKGSFSTLEIQRTEQGDSAMYLCASSLMLGDTEAFFGQGTRLTVV.

The sample holds a few counts of this clonotype. This chain connects TRBV12-3 or TRBV12-4 to TRBJ2-7; tentative D call: TRBD2 (7 bases). V lost 7 bases to trimming and J lost 6 bases, with 19 bases between them. There are 14 residues in the CDR3. In DNA, the CDR3 is TGTGCCAGCACCCTATCGGGGGGCTTTAGCGAGCAGTACTTC. Translation gives CASTLSGGFSEQYF.

This clonotype appeared a few times. This sequence joins TRBV5-1 and TRBJ2-1, with TRBD2 matching 11 bases. The CDR3 is made up of 14 amino acids. V shed 2 bases, J shed 10 bases, and the junction held 5 bases outside the gene matches. Germline V gives CDR1 SGHRS, CDR2 YFSETQ. CDR3 sequence: CASSFSGGAREQFF. The CDR3 DNA sequence: TGCGCCAGCAGCTTTAGCGGGGGGGCCAGGGAGCAGTTCTTC.

Many counts were recorded for this clonotype. The chain couples TRBV24-1 to TRBJ1-2; no clear D gene. Germline assignment: CDR1 KGHDR and CDR2 SFDVKD. V lost 4 bases and J lost 2, with 13 bases in between. This CDR3 region has 15 residues. The DNA for the CDR3 is TGTGCCACCAGTGACAATCCGGAAAGAAACTATGGCTACACCTTC. It yields the protein CATSDNPERNYGYTF.

The chain uses TRBV10-3 and TRBJ2-2; no clear D. CDR1 and CDR2 from the germline V gene are ENHRY and SYGVKD. The CDR3 extends over 13 amino acids. The germline V and J ends were trimmed by 3 bases and 2 bases, with 4 bases remaining between them. The CDR3 DNA follows: TGTGCCATCAGTGATAAAAACACCGGGGAGCTGTTTTTT. Amino acids: CAISDKNTGELFF.

This clonotype was found a few times. V usage is TRBV11-2 and J usage is TRBJ2-1; TRBD1 matches at 7 bases. This CDR3 comprises 15 residues. Trimming at V came to 4 bases and at J to 2 bases, leaving 5 bases not matched to a gene. Germline V gives CDR1 SGHAT, CDR2 FQNNGV. The CDR3 DNA reads as TGTGCCAGCAGCTACTCGACAGGGACCTACAATGAGCAGTTCTTC. This translates into CASSYSTGTYNEQFF.

This clonotype was seen a few times. The chain uses TRBV3-1 and TRBJ1-1, with 7 positions matching TRBD1. The CDR3 is made up of 15 amino acids. The V gene end was trimmed by 1 base and the J gene end by 7 bases; junction bases not matched to a gene: 9. Looked up from germline, CDR1 is LGHDT and CDR2 is YNNKEL (reference sequence). The CDR3 region has the DNA TGTGCCAGCAGCCAAGCCACCGGGACAGTGGTTGAAGCTTTCTTT. It translates to CASSQATGTVVEAFF. Complete variable domain (other parts from reference TRBV3-1 and TRBJ1-1): DTAVSQTPKYLVTQMGNDKSIKCEQNLGHDTMYWYKQDSKKFLKIMFSYNNKELIINETVPNRFSPKSPDKAHLNLHINSLELGDSAVYFCASSQATGTVVEAFFGQGTRLTVV.

This clonotype was detected ten times or more. The V gene is TRBV6-2 or TRBV6-3, the J gene TRBJ1-2; D not resolved. This CDR3 has 12 amino acids. V shed 8 bases and J shed 1 base, with 8 bases lying between them. Germline V gene lookup returns CDR1 MNHEY and CDR2 SVGEGT. The CDR3 nucleotides read TGTGCCAGCGTCGGACGTAACTATGGCTACACCTTC. Its protein is CASVGRNYGYTF.